This T cell receptor beta chain was captured in a study of T cells in women clearing cervical HPV infection. As to this clone: As yet, its antigen is unknown. The read stops 3 residues short of the end of the CDR3; the missing end is completed from the germline J gene.

The study's findings and limits: TRBV6-7 abundance was lower in cases than controls (around 0.11% versus 0.16%).

Genomic DNA, averaging around 1,200 ng per sample, yielded TCR beta CDR3 via immunoSEQ. Data came from immunoSEQ multiplex PCR; TCRdb stores just in-frame clones and leaves some out. The specimen's table records about 27,000 clones. All participants had a single incident cervical HPV16 infection, and prevalent HPV16 infections were excluded. The germline CDR1 and CDR2 sequences are GTSNPN and SVGIG (reference sequence). V lost 2 bases, J lost 5 bases, and 13 bases lay in between. This CDR3 is built from 13 residues. The clonotype was recovered from a woman aged 18 to 69 with a cervical HPV16 infection that either progressed to CIN3+ or cleared (not recorded which). Input material: blood buffy coat. The chain carries TRBV30 and TRBJ2-7, with a tentative D call TRBD2 (5 bases). Incomplete CDR3 DNA: TGTGCCTGGAGTCTAGCTCCGGCCCACGAG. Residues: CAWSLAPAHE. The whole CDR3 reads CAWSLAPAHEQYF.